Shown below are 23 T cell receptor beta chains from a single sample sequenced in a study of post-analysis software for immune sequencing data. These TCRs' antigens remain unknown. Carried by the TCR beta cDNA libraries were unique molecular identifiers. Each CDR3 protein is one row after TCRdb ran MiXCR on the PCR reads. The sample has 800,000 to 950,000 distinct CDR3 sequences, approximately 57% seen once. Study-wide results and caveats: Several TRBV segments, TRBV5-6, TRBV5-1 and TRBV20-1 among them, were found more frequent in patients than controls.

The sequenced sample was blood. The receptors here all came from a girl between 10 and 17 years old with multiple sclerosis.

This chain uses TRBV6-1 with TRBJ1-2; 8 positions agree with TRBD1. Germline-derived CDR1 and CDR2 are MNHNS and SASEGT. This CDR3 comprises 15 residues. The V segment lost 2 bases and the J segment 3 bases; nucleotides outside the gene matches: 5. The CDR3 region is CASSERTGPDYGYTF. CDR3 in DNA: TGTGCCAGCAGTGAAAGGACAGGGCCTGACTATGGCTACACCTTC.

This chain uses TRBV11-2 with TRBJ2-7, with TRBD1 matching 8 bases. Germline assignment: CDR1 SGHAT and CDR2 FQNNGV. The CDR3 covers 16 residues. The trim removed 1 base at V and 1 base at J, leaving 6 bases unmatched. The CDR3: CASSLGGTGFSYEQYF. In DNA form, the CDR3 reads TGTGCCAGCAGCTTAGGAGGGACAGGATTTTCCTACGAGCAGTACTTC.

CDR3 DNA: TGTGCCAGCAGTTATTCCTTGGGTTACACTGGCTACACCTTC. Encoded protein: CASSYSLGYTGYTF. The chain couples TRBV6-5 to TRBJ1-2; D is ambiguous. The V gene lost 3 bases and the J gene lost 7 bases, with 15 bases spanning the gap. CDR1 and CDR2 (germline): MNHEY, SVGAGI. The CDR3 is 14 amino acids.

The V and J genes are TRBV20-1 and TRBJ2-7; 7 bases map to TRBD1. Germline CDR1 is DFQATT and CDR2 is SNEGSKA (reference sequence). V lost 4 bases and J lost 0; bases outside the gene matches: 6. This CDR3 spans 14 amino acids. CDR3 in amino acids: CSANRQGFSYEQYF. The DNA of the CDR3 is TGCAGTGCTAACCGACAGGGCTTCTCCTACGAGCAGTACTTC.

V is TRBV3-1 and J is TRBJ1-1; TRBD1 is a possible D gene (5 bases). This CDR3 is built from 16 residues. Looked up from germline, CDR1 is LGHDT and CDR2 is YNNKEL (reference sequence). The ends were cut back, 1 base at V and 11 bases at J, with 23 bases in the middle. The CDR3 loop reads CASSQGRAQVSGTAFF. In nucleotides, the CDR3 is TGTGCCAGCAGCCAAGGTCGGGCCCAAGTCTCAGGGACGGCTTTCTTT.

This clonotype was seen only a few times. CDR3 in amino acids: CSVVVPAGGPNEQFF. Here the CDR3 DNA reads TGCAGCGTTGTGGTCCCAGCGGGAGGGCCAAATGAGCAGTTCTTC. V is TRBV29-1 and J is TRBJ2-1; 10 bases are shared with TRBD2. Germline V CDR1 and CDR2: SQVTM, ANQGSEA. V was pared by 4 bases and J by 7 bases, with 10 bases of the junction left unmatched. The CDR3 sequence is 15 residues long.

This chain joins TRBV20-1 and TRBJ2-5; possible D gene TRBD1, 7 bases. The DNA end is more similar to TRBJ2-7, so the J call may be wrong. The germline gives CDR1 DFQATT, CDR2 SNEGSKA (reference sequence). The CDR3 runs to 14 residues. As DNA, the CDR3 is TGCAGTGCTTACCAGGGGGGTAGCGTGAGCGAGCAGTACTTC. The encoded protein is CSAYQGGSVSEQYF.

The chain couples TRBV29-1 to TRBJ1-2; 9 nucleotides agree with TRBD1. V trimming: 4 bases; J trimming: 7 bases; junction bases outside the gene matches: 7. Germline CDR1 reads SQVTM; CDR2 reads ANQGSEA. CDR3 length: 13 residues. The CDR3 region has the DNA TGCAGCGTTGGTCCGGACAGGGGATCTGGCTACACCTTC. Translating gives CSVGPDRGSGYTF.

The chain combines TRBV30 with TRBJ1-4, with TRBD1 matching 9 bases. Germline loops: CDR1 GTSNPN, CDR2 SVGIG (reference sequence). The CDR3 loop spans 16 amino acids. V lost 6 bases to trimming and J lost 4 bases; unmatched junction nucleotides: 12. The CDR3 loop is CACRRPGTGFNEKLFF. The DNA for the CDR3 is TGTGCCTGCCGACGTCCCGGGACAGGGTTTAATGAAAAACTGTTTTTT.

The chain joins TRBV2 to TRBJ1-2; 8 bases line up with TRBD1. The CDR3 has 14 amino acids. V shed 10 bases, J shed 2 bases, and the junction held 9 bases outside the gene matches. Per germline, CDR1 SNHLY and CDR2 FYNNEI. The CDR3 protein is CANTRGQVNYGYTF. Here the CDR3 DNA reads TGTGCCAACACACGGGGACAGGTGAACTATGGCTACACCTTC. Complete variable domain (other parts from reference TRBV2 and TRBJ1-2): EPEVTQTPSHQVTQMGQEVILRCVPISNHLYFYWYRQILGQKVEFLVSFYNNEISEKSEIFDDQFSVERPDGSNFTLKIRSTKLEDSAMYFCANTRGQVNYGYTFGSGTRLTVV.

The V gene is TRBV7-6, the J gene TRBJ1-2, with TRBD1 identical over 8 bases. The J segment lost 4 bases and the V segment lost 5 bases, leaving 6 bases of the junction unmatched. Germline values: CDR1 SGHVS, CDR2 FNYEAQ. CDR3 length: 14 residues. This CDR3 is CASSPGQDGYGYTF. In DNA, the CDR3 is TGTGCCAGCAGCCCGGGACAGGATGGCTATGGCTACACCTTC.

The CDR3 nucleotides are TGTGCCAGCAGCAACCGCCGGGACAGCTCCTACGAGCAGTACTTC. Its protein is CASSNRRDSSYEQYF. V is TRBV7-9 and J is TRBJ2-7; 7 bases agree with TRBD1. CDR3 length: 15 amino acids. Trimming cost V 5 bases and J 0 bases; bases outside gene matches: 7. Germline-derived CDR1 and CDR2 are SEHNR and FQNEAQ (reference sequence).

The CDR3: CSATPAGGTDTQYF. The CDR3 DNA sequence: TGCAGCGCCACTCCGGCGGGGGGCACAGATACGCAGTATTTT. This chain uses TRBV29-1 with TRBJ2-3; 7 nucleotides align to TRBD2. V gave up 7 bases and J gave up 1 base; unmatched junction bases: 8. There are 14 residues in the CDR3. Germline CDR1 reads SQVTM; CDR2 reads ANQGSEA.

The rearrangement joins TRBV7-2 to TRBJ2-5; 9 bases are a match to TRBD1. The V segment lost 0 bases and the J segment 2 bases; nucleotides outside the gene matches: 4. The germline CDR1 and CDR2 sequences are SGHTA and FQGNSA. The CDR3 consists of 16 residues. The CDR3 region is CASSLAGTGRQETQYF. The DNA for the CDR3 is TGTGCCAGCAGCTTAGCTGGGACAGGGCGGCAAGAGACCCAGTACTTC.

The chain joins TRBV12-3 or TRBV12-4 to TRBJ2-1; D is unresolved. There are 13 residues in the CDR3. The V and J ends lost 4 bases and 9 bases respectively, with 13 bases between them. The CDR3: CASSSIFDTEQFF. In DNA form, the CDR3 reads TGTGCCAGCAGTTCCATCTTTGATACTGAGCAGTTCTTC.

This chain connects TRBV10-3 to TRBJ1-1; TRBD1 might be the D (5 bases). The V end was cut by 4 bases, the J end by 6 bases, with 15 bases between. The CDR3 totals 14 residues. CDR1 and CDR2 from the germline V gene are ENHRY and SYGVKD. The CDR3 nucleotides read TGTGCCATCAGTGGCATGGGGGGAAATTCTGAAGCTTTCTTT. Translating gives CAISGMGGNSEAFF.

The CDR3 DNA is TGTGCCAGCAGCCAAGAGCCCCAGGGAGTTCAGCCCCAGCATTTT. Translating it yields CASSQEPQGVQPQHF. J is TRBJ1-5 and V is TRBV4-2; D is perhaps TRBD1 (5 bases). Germline-derived CDR1 and CDR2 are LGHNA and YNFKEQ. The V and J ends lost 0 bases and 6 bases respectively, with 12 bases between them. The CDR3 extends over 15 amino acids.

This clonotype appeared a few times. The DNA for the CDR3 is TGCGCCAGCAGCCCGCTAGCGGGCCTACAAGAGACCCAGTACTTC. Residues: CASSPLAGLQETQYF. The chain joins TRBV5-1 to TRBJ2-5; TRBD2 aligns across 8 bases. The germline gives CDR1 SGHRS, CDR2 YFSETQ. CDR3 length: 15 amino acids. V lost 4 bases to trimming and J lost 2 bases; unmatched junction nucleotides: 7.

This clonotype was detected many times. The rearrangement uses TRBV12-3 or TRBV12-4 and TRBJ2-7, with TRBD1 matching over 9 bases. The CDR3 consists of 13 residues. Trimming cost V 6 bases and J 4 bases; bases outside gene matches: 4. CDR3 region: CASRPGQGYEQYF. The CDR3 DNA follows: TGTGCCAGCAGACCGGGACAGGGTTACGAGCAGTACTTC.

The chain recombines TRBV7-9 with TRBJ2-5; D uncertain. Germline lookup yields CDR1 SEHNR and CDR2 FQNEAQ (reference sequence). CDR3 size: 15 residues. Deletions cut 2 bases from V and 1 base from J, with 11 bases between. The CDR3 DNA sequence: TGTGCCAGCAGCTTAAGCGAGGTTTTCCAAGAGACCCAGTACTTC. It is translated as CASSLSEVFQETQYF.

V is TRBV7-2 and J is TRBJ2-5; D is possibly TRBD1 or TRBD2 (5 bases each). Germline CDR1 reads SGHTA; CDR2 reads FQGNSA. The CDR3 is 14 amino acids. V gave up 4 bases and J gave up 4 bases, with 13 bases separating them. CDR3: CASSWQGRAETQYF. CDR3 coding DNA: TGTGCCAGCAGCTGGCAGGGACGGGCAGAGACCCAGTACTTC.

The V call is TRBV12-5, the J call TRBJ1-1; D remains unclear. CDR1 and CDR2 (germline): LGHNT, FRNRAP. CDR3 length: 13 residues. Trimming removed 0 bases from V and 6 bases from J, with 8 bases in between. In nucleotides, the CDR3 is TGTGCTAGTGGTTTGGTATCCGGGTCTGAAGCTTTCTTT. Translation: CASGLVSGSEAFF. Combining the CDR3 with reference TRBV12-5 and TRBJ1-1 gives the whole variable domain DARVTQTPRHKVTEMGQEVTMRCQPILGHNTVFWYRQTMMQGLELLAYFRNRAPLDDSGMPKDRFSAEMPDATLATLKIQPSEPRDSAVYFCASGLVSGSEAFFGQGTRLTVV.

This clonotype was found a few times. The chain joins TRBV7-9 to TRBJ2-3; no reliable D call. The germline V gene encodes CDR1 SEHNR and CDR2 FQNEAQ (reference sequence). V was cut by 5 bases and J by 10 bases, with 19 bases left in between. The CDR3 sequence is 14 residues long. Here the CDR3 DNA reads TGTGCCAGCAGCCAAAACACCGTTCTCTCTGCGCAGTATTTT. Protein product: CASSQNTVLSAQYF.